These 32 T cell receptor beta chains were all obtained from the same sample, sequenced in a study of spatial heterogeneity in lung cancer. The study, taken as a whole, reports: Expanded intratumoral alpha and beta TCR counts tracked tumor mutation counts.

Stated time point: sample taken at primary tumor resection. The antigens for these receptors are not known. Each CDR3 protein gets one entry after TCRdb re-called the 5' RACE reads with MiXCR. The repertoire holds thousands of distinct CDR3 sequences, with approximately 15% as singletons. The sequences come from lung tumor tissue, collected at surgery. These receptors were taken from a male donor with early-stage non-small cell lung cancer.

This clonotype is judged medium-sized. This chain links TRBV5-1 with TRBJ2-7, with unresolved D. V shed 4 bases and J shed 3 bases, with 14 bases lying between them. The CDR3 is made up of 14 amino acids. Per germline, CDR1 SGHRS and CDR2 YFSETQ. The CDR3 sequence is CASSPAPQIYEQYF. The CDR3 DNA sequence: TGCGCCAGCAGCCCGGCCCCACAGATCTACGAGCAGTACTTC.

This clonotype was picked up many times. The J gene is TRBJ2-7, the V gene TRBV7-2; tentatively, D is TRBD2 (5 bases). V was clipped by 1 base and J by 3 bases, with 13 bases between them. The CDR3 consists of 15 residues. Germline CDR1 and CDR2: SGHTA and FQGNSA. The CDR3 DNA reads TGTGCCAGCAGCTTAGGGCGAGCGGCGGGCTACGAGCAGTACTTC. This translates into CASSLGRAAGYEQYF.

This clonotype showed up many times. This sequence joins TRBV27 and TRBJ1-2, with 7 positions matching TRBD1. Germline assignment: CDR1 MNHEY and CDR2 SMNVEV (reference sequence). V lost 6 bases to trimming and J lost 5 bases; unmatched junction nucleotides: 9. This CDR3 comprises 14 residues. CDR3 residues: CASSRQGSLYGYTF. CDR3 DNA sequence: TGTGCCAGCAGCCGACAGGGCTCTTTATATGGCTACACCTTC.

This clonotype was found many times. The chain has TRBV7-3 and TRBJ2-3; 7 bases fit TRBD2. CDR1 and CDR2 (germline): SGHTA, FQGTGA. The CDR3 loop spans 16 amino acids. V dropped 2 bases and J dropped 6; count of bases not matched to a gene: 11. The chain's CDR3 is CASSLDPTAGADTQYF. The DNA of the CDR3 is TGTGCCAGCAGCTTAGACCCCACCGCGGGAGCGGATACGCAGTATTTT.

This clonotype showed up many times. The chain is built from TRBV29-1 and TRBJ2-1; TRBD2 aligns across 10 bases. The CDR3 is made up of 13 amino acids. V shed 3 bases, J shed 7 bases, and the junction held 3 bases outside the gene matches. Per the germline V gene, CDR1 is SQVTM and CDR2 is ANQGSEA. CDR3 protein: CSVEASGRNEQFF. Written as DNA, the CDR3 is TGCAGCGTTGAGGCTAGCGGGAGAAATGAGCAGTTCTTC.

This clonotype was seen many times. The chain employs TRBV20-1 and TRBJ2-2, with a possible D match to TRBD2 (6 bases). Germline assignment: CDR1 DFQATT and CDR2 SNEGSKA (reference sequence). The CDR3 is 14 amino acids. Trimming left V 0 bases short and J 4 bases short, with 9 bases between. The CDR3 here is CSARDGGSTGELFF. The CDR3 DNA is TGCAGTGCTAGAGATGGGGGGAGCACCGGGGAGCTGTTTTTT.

This clonotype is classed as medium-sized. The V gene is TRBV5-1, the J gene TRBJ2-3; possibly TRBD1 for D (6 bases). V gave up 0 bases and J gave up 2 bases, with 19 bases separating them. The CDR3 extends over 18 amino acids. The germline V gene encodes CDR1 SGHRS and CDR2 YFSETQ. CDR3 nucleotides: TGCGCCAGCAGCTTGGGTTTACGACAGGAGAGATTCACAGATACGCAGTATTTT. This translates into CASSLGLRQERFTDTQYF.

This chain joins TRBV2 and TRBJ2-2, with a weak D call TRBD2 (6 bases). This CDR3 region has 15 residues. The germline V gene encodes CDR1 SNHLY and CDR2 FYNNEI. V was trimmed by 6 bases and J by 1 base, leaving 12 bases between them. CDR3 sequence: CASRSGTLNTGELFF. CDR3 bases: TGTGCCAGCAGATCTGGGACTCTGAACACCGGGGAGCTGTTTTTT.

Within the sample, this clonotype is medium-sized. The V gene is TRBV4-3, the J gene TRBJ2-1; TRBD2 might be the D (5 bases). The CDR3 is made up of 15 amino acids. Between the trimmed V and J ends, which lost 0 bases and 3 bases, there was a span of 9 bases. The germline V gene encodes CDR1 LGHNA and CDR2 YSLEER. CDR3 sequence (DNA): TGCGCCAGCAGCCAAGATCGAGGGAACTACAATGAGCAGTTCTTC. Protein sequence: CASSQDRGNYNEQFF.

By proportion, this clonotype is medium-sized. The rearrangement uses TRBV7-8 and TRBJ2-3, with 7 bases lining up with TRBD1. CDR1 and CDR2 (germline): SGHVS, FQNEAQ. This CDR3 has 15 amino acids. J lost 1 base, V lost 3 bases, and 4 bases had no gene match. CDR3 amino acids: CASSLIGQGTDTQYF. The CDR3, as DNA: TGTGCCAGCAGCTTGATTGGACAGGGCACAGATACGCAGTATTTT. The entire variable domain, with the rest obtained from reference TRBV7-8 and TRBJ2-3, is as follows: GAGVSQSPRYKVAKRGQDVALRCDPISGHVSLFWYQQALGQGPEFLTYFQNEAQLDKSGLPSDRFFAERPEGSVSTLKIQRTQQEDSAVYLCASSLIGQGTDTQYFGPGTRLTVL.

This clonotype is labeled as medium-sized. The chain recombines TRBV11-1 with TRBJ2-1; 10 nucleotides align to TRBD1. The germline CDR1 and CDR2 sequences are SGHAT and FQDESV (reference sequence). Losses at the gene ends were 6 bases for V and 8 bases for J; bases not matched to a gene: 10. CDR3 length equals 15 residues. The CDR3 region has the DNA TGTGCCAGCAGTCTCGGGACAGGGGAGGGAGATGAGCAGTTCTTC. It is translated as CASSLGTGEGDEQFF.

This clonotype qualifies as medium-sized (0.01 to 0.1%). This chain connects TRBV6-5 to TRBJ2-7; 7 bases line up with TRBD1. The CDR3 is made up of 13 amino acids. Trimming cost V 2 bases and J 3 bases; bases outside gene matches: 1. Germline CDR1 is MNHEY and CDR2 is SVGAGI. The CDR3 loop reads CASSYRQGYEQYF. The CDR3 nucleotides read TGTGCCAGCAGTTACCGACAGGGCTACGAGCAGTACTTC.

The V and J genes are TRBV4-2 and TRBJ1-1; D is unclear. The germline V gene encodes CDR1 LGHNA and CDR2 YNFKEQ. The V and J ends lost 0 bases and 1 base respectively, with 9 bases between them. The CDR3 is 15 residues long. As DNA, the CDR3 is TGTGCCAGCAGCCAAGATCCACAAGGGAACACTGAAGCTTTCTTT. Amino acids: CASSQDPQGNTEAFF.

The table lists this clonotype with many counts. CDR3 sequence (DNA): TGTGCCAGCAGCTTATACGCGGGAACTGGGGCCAACGTCCTGACTTTC. Translating gives CASSLYAGTGANVLTF. The rearrangement joins TRBV7-2 to TRBJ2-6; D perhaps matches TRBD2 (6 bases). The V and J ends lost 2 bases and 2 bases respectively, with 10 bases between them. Per germline, CDR1 SGHTA and CDR2 FQGNSA. CDR3 length equals 16 residues.

Only a few counts were recorded for this clonotype. This chain joins TRBV7-2 and TRBJ2-3; unclear D gene. CDR3 length: 17 residues. The germline V gene has CDR1 SGHTA and CDR2 FQGNSA. Trimming removed 1 base at V and 0 bases at J, with 14 bases between. The CDR3 sequence is CASSLGGVPPSTDTQYF. The CDR3 region has the DNA TGTGCCAGCAGCTTAGGCGGAGTTCCCCCAAGCACAGATACGCAGTATTTT.

This clonotype was counted many times. The chain links TRBV5-5 to TRBJ2-3; the D gene could be TRBD1 or TRBD2 (5 bases each). Germline loops: CDR1 SGHKS, CDR2 YYEKEE (reference sequence). V dropped 5 bases and J dropped 2 bases, with 21 bases sitting between them. This CDR3 region has 17 residues. In DNA form, the CDR3 reads TGTGCCAGCAGGATACCTCGAGGGGACGGGCCCACAGATACGCAGTATTTT. This translates into CASRIPRGDGPTDTQYF.

This clonotype was seen many times. The chain uses TRBV4-3 and TRBJ1-1; D is undetermined. V lost 2 bases and J lost 0, with 7 bases in between. Germline V CDR1 and CDR2: LGHNA, YSLEER. The CDR3 extends over 14 amino acids. The CDR3: CASSQSTVNTEAFF. In DNA, the CDR3 is TGCGCCAGCAGCCAATCTACGGTGAACACTGAAGCTTTCTTT.

This clonotype was detected ten times or more. The chain combines TRBV2 with TRBJ2-3, with 14 bases fitting TRBD2. Trimming took 6 bases from V and 3 from J; bases not matched to a gene: 8. CDR1 and CDR2 (germline): SNHLY, FYNNEI. There are 17 residues in the CDR3. The CDR3 coding sequence is TGTGCCAGCAGGTGGGATCGGACTAGCGGGAGGACAGATACGCAGTATTTT. Amino acid sequence: CASRWDRTSGRTDTQYF.

This clonotype was seen many times. The gene calls are TRBV6-6 and TRBJ2-1, with 11 positions matching TRBD1. Germline V lookup: CDR1 MNHNY, CDR2 SVGAGI (reference sequence). This CDR3 has 19 amino acids. V lost 2 bases, J lost 0 bases, and 9 bases stayed unmatched. CDR3 coding DNA: TGTGCCAGCAGTTACACGGACAGGGGGCATAGAAGCTCCTACAATGAGCAGTTCTTC. This encodes CASSYTDRGHRSSYNEQFF.

This clonotype is medium-sized within its sample. The chain is built from TRBV3-1 and TRBJ2-7, with 9 positions matching TRBD2. Germline V gene sequence: CDR1 LGHDT, CDR2 YNNKEL (reference sequence). V lost 4 bases to trimming and J lost 5 bases; unmatched junction nucleotides: 9. The CDR3 totals 15 residues. The DNA for the CDR3 is TGTGCCAGCAGCCCCGTGGCGGGAGGGAACGACGAGCAGTACTTC. Residues: CASSPVAGGNDEQYF.

This clonotype was seen ten or more times. The chain joins TRBV5-6 to TRBJ2-2, with 13 bases identical to TRBD2. Unmatched junction bases numbered 3, after V lost 4 bases and J lost 6 bases. This CDR3 region has 15 residues. From germline, CDR1 is SGHDT and CDR2 YYEEEE. Here the CDR3 reads CASSLGLAGSGELFF. Written as DNA, the CDR3 is TGTGCCAGCAGCCTGGGACTAGCGGGATCCGGGGAGCTGTTTTTT.

In its sample, this clonotype was seen many times. The V and J genes are TRBV7-2 and TRBJ2-2, with 7 bases fitting TRBD2. This CDR3 contains 16 residues. Germline V gives CDR1 SGHTA, CDR2 FQGNSA. V trimming: 8 bases; J trimming: 7 bases; junction bases outside the gene matches: 16. This CDR3 reads CASSLDGRRMVGELFF. CDR3 coding DNA: TGTGCCAGCTCCTTAGACGGGAGGAGGATGGTCGGGGAGCTGTTTTTT.

J is TRBJ2-1 and V is TRBV28; TRBD1 matches at 9 bases. J lost 8 bases, V lost 6 bases, and 11 bases had no gene match. CDR1 MDHEN and CDR2 SYDVKM come from the germline V gene. The CDR3 is made up of 15 amino acids. This CDR3 reads CASSGQGPPSDEQFF. CDR3 nucleotides: TGTGCCAGCAGCGGACAGGGGCCGCCCTCAGATGAGCAGTTCTTC. The whole variable domain, filled in from reference TRBV28 and TRBJ2-1, reads DVKVTQSSRYLVKRTGEKVFLECVQDMDHENMFWYRQDPGLGLRLIYFSYDVKMKEKGDIPEGYSVSREKKERFSLILESASTNQTSMYLCASSGQGPPSDEQFFGPGTRLTVL.

This clonotype was counted at least ten times. The chain joins TRBV7-2 to TRBJ2-1, with 8 nucleotides matching TRBD2. The CDR3 covers 18 residues. Germline lookup yields CDR1 SGHTA and CDR2 FQGNSA. V trimming: 0 bases; J trimming: 2 bases; junction bases outside the gene matches: 9. The CDR3 spells CASSLAPATSEAYNEQFF. The CDR3 DNA reads as TGTGCCAGCAGCTTAGCGCCGGCGACTAGCGAGGCCTACAATGAGCAGTTCTTC.

Many counts were recorded for this clonotype. The J gene is TRBJ2-1, the V gene TRBV5-1; 7 bases match TRBD2. J gave up 9 bases and V 3 bases, and 6 bases lay outside the gene matches. This CDR3 spans 13 amino acids. The germline V gene encodes CDR1 SGHRS and CDR2 YFSETQ. The CDR3 nucleotides read TGCGCCAGCAGCTCGACTAGCATCGTTGAGCAGTTCTTC. Residues: CASSSTSIVEQFF.

This clonotype has a handful of counts. V usage is TRBV6-5 and J usage is TRBJ1-1; no firm D call. Trimming took off 4 bases at V and 7 bases at J, with 7 bases between the two ends. This CDR3 has 11 amino acids. Per the germline V gene, CDR1 is MNHEY and CDR2 is SVGAGI. DNA of the CDR3: TGTGCCAGCAGTTCAAAGATTGAAGCTTTCTTT. Its translation: CASSSKIEAFF.

By proportion, this clonotype is medium-sized. The chain is built from TRBV27 and TRBJ1-5, with 8 bases matching TRBD1. V lost 7 bases and J lost 4; bases outside the gene matches: 9. Per the germline V gene, CDR1 is MNHEY and CDR2 is SMNVEV (reference sequence). This CDR3 is 15 amino acids long. The DNA for the CDR3 is TGTGCCAGCAATCCCGGGACAGGCCCAAATCAGCCCCAGCATTTT. This translates into CASNPGTGPNQPQHF.

This clonotype was counted many times. The chain uses TRBV2 and TRBJ1-1; D is uncertain. V was cut by 5 bases and J by 1 base, with 8 bases left in between. The CDR3 loop spans 13 amino acids. Germline V gives CDR1 SNHLY, CDR2 FYNNEI. The CDR3 DNA reads TGTGCCAGCAGTATAGGAGAGAACACTGAAGCTTTCTTT. This translates into CASSIGENTEAFF.

The CDR3 DNA sequence: TGTGCCAGCAGCTTAGCGGGAGGGTACAATGAGCAGTTCTTC. It specifies CASSLAGGYNEQFF. The chain couples TRBV11-3 to TRBJ2-1; 8 bases agree with TRBD2. J gave up 4 bases and V 1 base, and 0 bases lay outside the gene matches. The CDR3 contains 14 residues. Per the germline V gene, CDR1 is SGHNT and CDR2 is YENEEA. Based on the CDR3 plus reference TRBV11-3 and TRBJ2-1, the full variable domain is EAGVVQSPRYKIIEKKQPVAFWCNPISGHNTLYWYLQNLGQGPELLIRYENEEAVDDSQLPKDRFSAERLKGVDSTLKIQPAELGDSAVYLCASSLAGGYNEQFFGPGTRLTVL.

This clonotype was observed at least ten times. This chain uses TRBV11-2 with TRBJ1-5, with 8 bases identical to TRBD1. In germline, CDR1 is SGHAT, CDR2 FQNNGV. The CDR3 has 15 residues. V lost 6 bases, J lost 3 bases, and 7 bases stayed unmatched. The CDR3 here is CASRKTGALNQPQHF. The CDR3 bases are TGTGCCAGCAGAAAGACAGGGGCGCTCAATCAGCCCCAGCATTTT.

The J gene is TRBJ1-5, the V gene TRBV28, with a possible D match to TRBD1 (6 bases). The CDR3 sequence is 15 residues long. Germline V gene sequence: CDR1 MDHEN, CDR2 SYDVKM. V gave up 5 bases and J gave up 3 bases, with 14 bases separating them. The CDR3 sequence is CASSPAGGPNQPQHF. CDR3 DNA sequence: TGTGCCAGCAGTCCCGCCGGGGGGCCCAATCAGCCCCAGCATTTT.

By sample fraction, this clonotype is medium-sized. This chain uses TRBV6-5 with TRBJ1-1; no definite D call. Trimming took off 8 bases at V and 8 bases at J, with 18 bases between the two ends. Germline V gene data show CDR1 as MNHEY and CDR2 as SVGAGI. The CDR3 contains 13 residues. The CDR3 here is CASRLDPLLEAFF. In DNA, the CDR3 is TGTGCCAGCCGTTTGGACCCGCTTTTGGAAGCTTTCTTT.